This T cell receptor beta chain was documented in a study of control samples from healthy donors and cancer patients. TCRdb's table, derived via immunoSEQ multiplex PCR, lists solely in-frame clones and lacks some. The sample consists of about 19,000 clones, approximately 81% of them appearing once. CDR3 length equals 13 residues. V was shortened by 0 bases and J by 5 bases, with 6 bases between the two germline ends. Germline CDR1 SGHRS, CDR2 YFSETQ. Sequences were obtained from PBMCs. The V and J genes are TRBV5-1 and TRBJ1-5; no clear D. This clonotype was sampled from a woman aged 70-85 years with lung cancer. Here the CDR3 DNA reads TGCGCCAGCAGCTTGGCCTGGGATCAGCCCCAGCATTTT. Protein sequence: CASSLAWDQPQHF.